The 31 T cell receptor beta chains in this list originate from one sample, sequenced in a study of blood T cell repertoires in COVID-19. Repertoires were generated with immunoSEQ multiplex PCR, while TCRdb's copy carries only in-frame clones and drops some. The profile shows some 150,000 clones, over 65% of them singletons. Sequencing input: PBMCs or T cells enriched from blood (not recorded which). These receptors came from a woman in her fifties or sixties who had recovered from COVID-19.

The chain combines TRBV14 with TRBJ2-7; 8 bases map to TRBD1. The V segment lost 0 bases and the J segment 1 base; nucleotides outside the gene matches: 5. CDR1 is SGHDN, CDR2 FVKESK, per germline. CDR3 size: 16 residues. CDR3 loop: CASSQDRTGLSYEQYF. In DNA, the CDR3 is TGTGCCAGCAGCCAAGATCGGACAGGGTTATCCTACGAGCAGTACTTC.

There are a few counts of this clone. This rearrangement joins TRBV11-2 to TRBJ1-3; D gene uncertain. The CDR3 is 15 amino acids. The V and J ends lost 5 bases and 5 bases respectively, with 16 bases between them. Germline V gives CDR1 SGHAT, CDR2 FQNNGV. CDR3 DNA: TGTGCCAGCAGCCGCGTGGGATCCGGGAGAAACACCATATATTTT. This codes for CASSRVGSGRNTIYF.

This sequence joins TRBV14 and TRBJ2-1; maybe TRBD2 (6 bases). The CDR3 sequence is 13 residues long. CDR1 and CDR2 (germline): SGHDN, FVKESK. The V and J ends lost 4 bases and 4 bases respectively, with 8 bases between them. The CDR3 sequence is CASSLGLYNEQFF. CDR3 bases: TGTGCCAGCAGCCTCGGACTATACAATGAGCAGTTCTTC.

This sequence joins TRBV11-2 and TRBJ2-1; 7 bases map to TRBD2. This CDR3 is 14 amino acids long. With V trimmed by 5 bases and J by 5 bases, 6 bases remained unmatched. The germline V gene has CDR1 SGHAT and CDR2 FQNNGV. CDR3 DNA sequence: TGTGCCAGCAGCCCGCGGGGGACCAACAATGAGCAGTTCTTC. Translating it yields CASSPRGTNNEQFF.

CDR3 nucleotides: TGTGCCAGCACCTTTCCTAGCACAGATACGCAGTATTTT. This encodes CASTFPSTDTQYF. The chain employs TRBV12-3 or TRBV12-4 and TRBJ2-3, with D unclear. V dropped 7 bases and J dropped 0 bases, with 8 bases sitting between them. The CDR3 length is 13 residues.

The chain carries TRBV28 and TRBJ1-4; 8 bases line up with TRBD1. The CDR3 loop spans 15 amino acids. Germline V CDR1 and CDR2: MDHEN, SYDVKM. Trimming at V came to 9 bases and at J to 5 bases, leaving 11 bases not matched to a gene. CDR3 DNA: TGTGCCAGTTTGGCCACGACAGGGGAGAATGAAAAACTGTTTTTT. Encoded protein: CASLATTGENEKLFF.

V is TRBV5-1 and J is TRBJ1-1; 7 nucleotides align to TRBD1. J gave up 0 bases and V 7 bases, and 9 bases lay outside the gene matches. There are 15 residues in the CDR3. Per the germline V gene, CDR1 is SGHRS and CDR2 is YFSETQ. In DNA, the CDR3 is TGCGCCAGCTCAGGGGGTGATAGCATGAACACTGAAGCTTTCTTT. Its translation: CASSGGDSMNTEAFF.

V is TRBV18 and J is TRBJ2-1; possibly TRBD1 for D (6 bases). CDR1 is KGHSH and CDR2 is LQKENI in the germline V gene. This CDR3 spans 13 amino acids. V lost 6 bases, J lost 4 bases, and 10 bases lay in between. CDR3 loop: CASSLRGYNEQFF. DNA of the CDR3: TGTGCCAGCTCGTTGAGGGGGTACAATGAGCAGTTCTTC.

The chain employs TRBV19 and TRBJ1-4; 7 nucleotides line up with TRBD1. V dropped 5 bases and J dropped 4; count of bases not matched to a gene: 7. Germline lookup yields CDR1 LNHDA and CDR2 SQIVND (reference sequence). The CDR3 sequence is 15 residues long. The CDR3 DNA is TGTGCCAGTAGTCCTCGACAGGGTGTTAATGAAAAACTGTTTTTT. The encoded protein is CASSPRQGVNEKLFF. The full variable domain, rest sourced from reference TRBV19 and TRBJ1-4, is DGGITQSPKYLFRKEGQNVTLSCEQNLNHDAMYWYRQDPGQGLRLIYYSQIVNDFQKGDIAEGYSVSREKKESFPLTVTSAQKNPTAFYLCASSPRQGVNEKLFFGSGTQLSVL.

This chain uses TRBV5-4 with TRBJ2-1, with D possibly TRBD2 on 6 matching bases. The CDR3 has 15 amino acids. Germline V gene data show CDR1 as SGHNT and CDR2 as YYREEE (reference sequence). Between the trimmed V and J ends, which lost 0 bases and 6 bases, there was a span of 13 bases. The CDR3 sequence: CASSLGGGLVNEQFF. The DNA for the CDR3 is TGTGCCAGCAGCTTGGGTGGGGGACTGGTCAATGAGCAGTTCTTC.

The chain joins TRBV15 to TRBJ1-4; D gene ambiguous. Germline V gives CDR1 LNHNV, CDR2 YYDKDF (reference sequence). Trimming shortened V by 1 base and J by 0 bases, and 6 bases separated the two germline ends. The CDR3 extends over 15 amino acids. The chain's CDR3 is CATSRAPTTNEKLFF. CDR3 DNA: TGTGCCACCAGCAGAGCTCCTACAACTAATGAAAAACTGTTTTTT.

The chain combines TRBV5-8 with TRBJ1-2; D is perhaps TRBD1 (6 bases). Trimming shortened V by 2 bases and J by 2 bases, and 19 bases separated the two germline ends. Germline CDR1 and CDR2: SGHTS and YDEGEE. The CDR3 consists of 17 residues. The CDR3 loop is CASSFNPYRELNYGYTF. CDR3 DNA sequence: TGTGCCAGCAGCTTCAACCCTTACAGGGAGCTAAACTATGGCTACACCTTC. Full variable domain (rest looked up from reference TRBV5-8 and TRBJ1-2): EAGVTQSPTHLIKTRGQQATLRCSPISGHTSVYWYQQALGLGLQFLLWYDEGEERNRGNFPPRFSGRQFPNYSSELNVNALELEDSALYLCASSFNPYRELNYGYTFGSGTRLTVV.

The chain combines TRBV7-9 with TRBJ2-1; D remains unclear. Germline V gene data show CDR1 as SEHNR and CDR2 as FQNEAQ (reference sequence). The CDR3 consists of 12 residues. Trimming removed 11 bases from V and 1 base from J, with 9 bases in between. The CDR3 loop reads CAVGDSYNEQFF. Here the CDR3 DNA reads TGTGCCGTTGGAGATTCCTACAATGAGCAGTTCTTC.

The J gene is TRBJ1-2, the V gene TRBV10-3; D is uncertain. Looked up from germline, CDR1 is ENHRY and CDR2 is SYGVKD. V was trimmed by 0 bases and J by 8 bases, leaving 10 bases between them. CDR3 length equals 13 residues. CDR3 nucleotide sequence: TGTGCCATCAGTGAGTCAGGACTGCACGGCTACACCTTC. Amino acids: CAISESGLHGYTF.

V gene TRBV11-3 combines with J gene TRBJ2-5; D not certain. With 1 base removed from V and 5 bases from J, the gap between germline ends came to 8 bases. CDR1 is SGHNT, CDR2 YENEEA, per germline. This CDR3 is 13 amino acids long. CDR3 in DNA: TGTGCCAGCAGCTTAGGACAATGGGAGACCCAGTACTTC. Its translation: CASSLGQWETQYF.

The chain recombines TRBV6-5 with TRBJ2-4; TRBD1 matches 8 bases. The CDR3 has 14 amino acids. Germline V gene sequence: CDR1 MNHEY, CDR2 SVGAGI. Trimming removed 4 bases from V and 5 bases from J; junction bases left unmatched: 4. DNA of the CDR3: TGTGCCAGCAGTTTGGACAGGGCCCAAAACATTCAGTACTTC. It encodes CASSLDRAQNIQYF.

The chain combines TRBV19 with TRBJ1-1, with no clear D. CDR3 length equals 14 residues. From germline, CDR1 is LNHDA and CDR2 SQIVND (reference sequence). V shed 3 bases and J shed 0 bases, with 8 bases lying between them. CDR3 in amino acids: CASSIFSLNTEAFF. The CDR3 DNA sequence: TGTGCCAGTAGTATCTTCAGTCTGAACACTGAAGCTTTCTTT.

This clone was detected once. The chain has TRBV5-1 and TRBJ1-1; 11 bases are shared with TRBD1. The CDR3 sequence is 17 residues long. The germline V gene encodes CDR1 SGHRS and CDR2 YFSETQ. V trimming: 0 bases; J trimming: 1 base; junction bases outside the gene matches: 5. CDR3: CASSLARTGGSNTEAFF. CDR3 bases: TGCGCCAGCAGCTTGGCCAGGACAGGGGGCTCGAACACTGAAGCTTTCTTT.

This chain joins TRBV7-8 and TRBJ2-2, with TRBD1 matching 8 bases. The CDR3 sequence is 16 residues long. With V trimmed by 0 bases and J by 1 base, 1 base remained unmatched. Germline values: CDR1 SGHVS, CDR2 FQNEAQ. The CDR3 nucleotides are TGTGCCAGCAGCTTAGCCGGGACAGGGAACACCGGGGAGCTGTTTTTT. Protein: CASSLAGTGNTGELFF.

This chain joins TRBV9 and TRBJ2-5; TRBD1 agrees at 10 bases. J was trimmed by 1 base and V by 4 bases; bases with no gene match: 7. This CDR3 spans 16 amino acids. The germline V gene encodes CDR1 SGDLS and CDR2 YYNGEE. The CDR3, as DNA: TGTGCCAGCAGCAGAACCGGGACAGGGGTCCAAGAGACCCAGTACTTC. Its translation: CASSRTGTGVQETQYF.

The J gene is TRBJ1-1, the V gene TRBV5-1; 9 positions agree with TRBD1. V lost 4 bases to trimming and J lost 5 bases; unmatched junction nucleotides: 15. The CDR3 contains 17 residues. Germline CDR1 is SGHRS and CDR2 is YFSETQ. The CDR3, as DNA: TGCGCCAGCAGCAGTTTACAGGGGGCGGTAACACTAACTGAAGCTTTCTTT. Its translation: CASSSLQGAVTLTEAFF. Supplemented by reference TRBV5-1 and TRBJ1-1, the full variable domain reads KAGVTQTPRYLIKTRGQQVTLSCSPISGHRSVSWYQQTPGQGLQFLFEYFSETQRNKGNFPGRFSGRQFSNSRSEMNVSTLELGDSALYLCASSSLQGAVTLTEAFFGQGTRLTVV.

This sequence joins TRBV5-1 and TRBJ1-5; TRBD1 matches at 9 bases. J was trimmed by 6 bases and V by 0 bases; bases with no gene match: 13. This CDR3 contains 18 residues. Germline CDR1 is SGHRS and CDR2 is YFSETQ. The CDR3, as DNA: TGCGCCAGCAGCTTGGGAAACATCGGACAGGGGCTGAGTCAGCCCCAGCATTTT. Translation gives CASSLGNIGQGLSQPQHF. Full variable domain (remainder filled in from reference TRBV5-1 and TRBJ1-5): KAGVTQTPRYLIKTRGQQVTLSCSPISGHRSVSWYQQTPGQGLQFLFEYFSETQRNKGNFPGRFSGRQFSNSRSEMNVSTLELGDSALYLCASSLGNIGQGLSQPQHFGDGTRLSIL.

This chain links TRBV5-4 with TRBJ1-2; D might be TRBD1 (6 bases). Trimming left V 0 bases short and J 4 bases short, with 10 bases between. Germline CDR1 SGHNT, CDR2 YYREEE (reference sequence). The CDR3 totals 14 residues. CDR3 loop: CASSLGDTGYGYTF. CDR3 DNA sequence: TGTGCCAGCAGCTTGGGGGACACCGGCTATGGCTACACCTTC. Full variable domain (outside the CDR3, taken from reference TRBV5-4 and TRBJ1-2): ETGVTQSPTHLIKTRGQQVTLRCSSQSGHNTVSWYQQALGQGPQFIFQYYREEENGRGNFPPRFSGLQFPNYSSELNVNALELDDSALYLCASSLGDTGYGYTFGSGTRLTVV.

Here the CDR3 DNA reads TGTGCCAGCAGTGAAGCGCCCGGAAGGGAGGGATTGAATCAGCCCCAGCATTTT. Protein sequence: CASSEAPGREGLNQPQHF. This chain uses TRBV6-1 with TRBJ1-5; D gene uncertain. This CDR3 comprises 18 residues. The V gene's germline CDR1 is MNHNS and CDR2 SASEGT. V was cut by 0 bases and J by 4 bases, with 19 bases left in between.

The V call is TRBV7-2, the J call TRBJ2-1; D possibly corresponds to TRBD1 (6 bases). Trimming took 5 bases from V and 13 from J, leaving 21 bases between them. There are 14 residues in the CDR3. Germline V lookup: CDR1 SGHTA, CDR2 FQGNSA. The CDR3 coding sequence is TGTGCCAGCAGCCTAGGGGGTGAGTCGGACTTTCAGTTCTTC. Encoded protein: CASSLGGESDFQFF.

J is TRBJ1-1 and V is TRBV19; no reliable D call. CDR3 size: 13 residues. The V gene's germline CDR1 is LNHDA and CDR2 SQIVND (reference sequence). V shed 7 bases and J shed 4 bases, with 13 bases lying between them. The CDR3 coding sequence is TGTGCCAGTACCTCGGGTCCCGGCACTGAAGCTTTCTTT. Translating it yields CASTSGPGTEAFF.

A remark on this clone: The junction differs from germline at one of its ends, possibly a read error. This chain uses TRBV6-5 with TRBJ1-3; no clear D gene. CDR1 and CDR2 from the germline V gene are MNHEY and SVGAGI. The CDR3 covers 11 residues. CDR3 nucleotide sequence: TGTGCCACAGGATCTGGGAACACCATATATTTT. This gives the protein CATGSGNTIYF.

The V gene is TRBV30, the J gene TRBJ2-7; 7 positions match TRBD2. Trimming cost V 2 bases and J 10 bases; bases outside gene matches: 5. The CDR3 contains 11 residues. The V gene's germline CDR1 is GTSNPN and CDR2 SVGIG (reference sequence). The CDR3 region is CAWSSGTPQYF. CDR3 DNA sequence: TGTGCCTGGAGTAGCGGGACTCCCCAGTACTTC.

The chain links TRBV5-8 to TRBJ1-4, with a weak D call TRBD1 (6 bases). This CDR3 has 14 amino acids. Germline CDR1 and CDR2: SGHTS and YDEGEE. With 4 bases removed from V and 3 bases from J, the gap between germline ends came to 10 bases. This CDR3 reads CASSLRGPNEKLFF. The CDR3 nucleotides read TGTGCCAGCAGCCTCAGGGGTCCTAATGAAAAACTGTTTTTT.

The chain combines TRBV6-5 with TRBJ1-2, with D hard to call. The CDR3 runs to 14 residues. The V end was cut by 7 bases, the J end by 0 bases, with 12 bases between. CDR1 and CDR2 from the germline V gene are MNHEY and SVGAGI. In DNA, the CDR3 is TGTGCCAGCAAGGAGGGCCCAGCTAACTATGGCTACACCTTC. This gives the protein CASKEGPANYGYTF.

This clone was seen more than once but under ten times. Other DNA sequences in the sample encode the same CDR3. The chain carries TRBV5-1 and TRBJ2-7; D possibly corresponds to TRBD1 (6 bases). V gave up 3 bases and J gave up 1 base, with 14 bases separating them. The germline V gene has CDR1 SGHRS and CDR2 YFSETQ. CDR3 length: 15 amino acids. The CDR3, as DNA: TGCGCCAGCAGCTCCACAGGGCTTAGGTCCTACGAGCAGTACTTC. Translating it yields CASSSTGLRSYEQYF.